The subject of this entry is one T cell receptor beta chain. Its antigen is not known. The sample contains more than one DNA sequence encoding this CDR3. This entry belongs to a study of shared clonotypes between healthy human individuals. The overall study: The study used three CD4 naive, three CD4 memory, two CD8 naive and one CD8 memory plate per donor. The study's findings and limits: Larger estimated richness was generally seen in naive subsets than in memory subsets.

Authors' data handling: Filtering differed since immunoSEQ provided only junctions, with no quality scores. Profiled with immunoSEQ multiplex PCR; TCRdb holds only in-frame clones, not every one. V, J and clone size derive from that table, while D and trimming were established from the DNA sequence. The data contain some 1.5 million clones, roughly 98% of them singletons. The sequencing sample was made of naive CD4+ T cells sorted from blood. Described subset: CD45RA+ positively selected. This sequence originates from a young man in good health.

The CDR3 DNA sequence: TGTGCCAGCAGTCCCGGGACCGGGTACGAGCAGTACTTC. Its translation is CASSPGTGYEQYF. The rearrangement uses TRBV28 and TRBJ2-7, with D perhaps given as TRBD1 or TRBD2 (5 bases each). Germline V gene lookup returns CDR1 MDHEN and CDR2 SYDVKM. Trimming removed 5 bases at V and 4 bases at J, with 12 bases between. CDR3 length: 13 residues.